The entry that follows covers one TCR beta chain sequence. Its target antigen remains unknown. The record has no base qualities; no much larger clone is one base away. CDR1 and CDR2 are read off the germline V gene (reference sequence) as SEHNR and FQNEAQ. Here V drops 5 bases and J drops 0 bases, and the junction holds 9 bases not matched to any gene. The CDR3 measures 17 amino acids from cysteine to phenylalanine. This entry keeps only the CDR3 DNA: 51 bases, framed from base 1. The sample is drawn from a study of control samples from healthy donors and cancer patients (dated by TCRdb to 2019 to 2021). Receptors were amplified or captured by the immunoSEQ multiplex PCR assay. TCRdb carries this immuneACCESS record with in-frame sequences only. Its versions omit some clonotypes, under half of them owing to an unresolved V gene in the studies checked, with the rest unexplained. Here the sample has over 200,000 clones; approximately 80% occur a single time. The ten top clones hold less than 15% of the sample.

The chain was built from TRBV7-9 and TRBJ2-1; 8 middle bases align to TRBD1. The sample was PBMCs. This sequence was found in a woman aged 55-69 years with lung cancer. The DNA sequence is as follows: TGTGCCAGCAGCCTATGGACAGGGCGGGACTCCTACAATGAGCAGTTCTTC. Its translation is CASSLWTGRDSYNEQFF.